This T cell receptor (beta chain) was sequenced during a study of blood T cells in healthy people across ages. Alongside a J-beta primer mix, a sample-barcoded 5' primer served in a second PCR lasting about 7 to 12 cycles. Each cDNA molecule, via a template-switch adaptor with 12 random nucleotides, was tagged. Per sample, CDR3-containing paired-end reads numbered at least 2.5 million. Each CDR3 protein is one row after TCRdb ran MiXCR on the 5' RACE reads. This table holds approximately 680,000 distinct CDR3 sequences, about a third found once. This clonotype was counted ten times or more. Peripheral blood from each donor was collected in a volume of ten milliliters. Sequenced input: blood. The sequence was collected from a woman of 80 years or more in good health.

In DNA, the CDR3 is TGCGCCAGCACTGAGGTCGTGGGCAGCTCCTACAATGAGCAGTTCTTC. It encodes CASTEVVGSSYNEQFF. The chain couples TRBV5-1 to TRBJ2-1; no firm D call. The V end was cut by 6 bases, the J end by 0 bases, with 16 bases between. The germline gives CDR1 SGHRS, CDR2 YFSETQ. The CDR3 has 16 amino acids.